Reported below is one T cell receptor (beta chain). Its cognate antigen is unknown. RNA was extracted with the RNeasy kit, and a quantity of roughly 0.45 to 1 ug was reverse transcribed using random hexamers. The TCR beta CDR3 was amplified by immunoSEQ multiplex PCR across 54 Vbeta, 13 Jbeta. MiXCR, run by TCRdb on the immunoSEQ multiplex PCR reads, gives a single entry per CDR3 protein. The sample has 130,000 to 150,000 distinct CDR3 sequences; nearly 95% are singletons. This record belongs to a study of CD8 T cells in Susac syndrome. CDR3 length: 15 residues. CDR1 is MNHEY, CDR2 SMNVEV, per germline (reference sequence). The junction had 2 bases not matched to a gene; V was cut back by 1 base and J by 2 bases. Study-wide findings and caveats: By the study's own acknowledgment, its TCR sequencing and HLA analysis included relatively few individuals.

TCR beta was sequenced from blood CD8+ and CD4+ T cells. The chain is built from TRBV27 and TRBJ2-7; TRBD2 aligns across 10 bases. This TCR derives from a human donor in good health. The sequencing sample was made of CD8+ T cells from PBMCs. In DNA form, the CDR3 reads TGTGCCAGCAGTTTATGGAGCGGGAGGGCCTACGAGCAGTACTTC. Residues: CASSLWSGRAYEQYF.